This TCR beta chain stems from a study of blood T cell dynamics during melanoma immunotherapy. Time point: week 3, after first cycle of checkpoint inhibitor. Only in-frame clones appear in the TCRdb table, and some are missing; sequencing was by immunoSEQ multiplex PCR. The table lists about 15,000 clones, roughly nine tenths of them singletons. This CDR3 has 14 residues. V was clipped by 2 bases and J by 0 bases, with 8 bases between them. Per the germline V gene, CDR1 is MDHEN and CDR2 is SYDVKM. The clonotype comes from a human donor with melanoma. Sequenced here: blood, sampled from a patient treated with checkpoint blockade. This chain links TRBV28 with TRBJ2-7; D gene ambiguous. The CDR3 is CASSLEGHSYEQYF. CDR3 sequence (DNA): TGTGCCAGCAGTTTAGAAGGGCACTCCTACGAGCAGTACTTC.